This T cell receptor (beta chain) was sequenced during a study of T cell clonotyping in hematopoietic cell transplantation. Turning to the study itself: Pretransplant recipient samples were taken after cytoreduction. General observations from the study: At the given depth, recipient repertoires were over 97% de novo clonotypes. Recipient TCR diversity dropped after transplant; expanded clonotypes rose from day 30 to 180.

The assay was immunoSEQ multiplex PCR, and TCRdb's table has in-frame clones only and misses some. The data hold approximately 9,100 clones, with approximately 80% observed a single time. This clone was observed a handful of times. The antigen remains unidentified. Regarding time point: recipient sample about 28 days before transplant, after cytoreduction. V dropped 2 bases and J dropped 7 bases, with 24 bases sitting between them. Germline CDR1 is GTSNPN and CDR2 is SVGIG (reference sequence). There are 17 residues in the CDR3. Specimen: peripheral blood mononuclear cells, collected before stem cell transplant. The chain links TRBV30 to TRBJ1-5, with D maybe TRBD1 (5 bases). The receptor was derived from a man aged 55 to 70 with acute myeloid leukemia. Some clones in this sample may be carry-over from other donors' samples. The CDR3 coding sequence is TGTGCCTGGAGTCTCGGTAAGCTCGGGGGGTTGGAACAGCCCCAGCATTTT. Protein sequence: CAWSLGKLGGLEQPQHF.